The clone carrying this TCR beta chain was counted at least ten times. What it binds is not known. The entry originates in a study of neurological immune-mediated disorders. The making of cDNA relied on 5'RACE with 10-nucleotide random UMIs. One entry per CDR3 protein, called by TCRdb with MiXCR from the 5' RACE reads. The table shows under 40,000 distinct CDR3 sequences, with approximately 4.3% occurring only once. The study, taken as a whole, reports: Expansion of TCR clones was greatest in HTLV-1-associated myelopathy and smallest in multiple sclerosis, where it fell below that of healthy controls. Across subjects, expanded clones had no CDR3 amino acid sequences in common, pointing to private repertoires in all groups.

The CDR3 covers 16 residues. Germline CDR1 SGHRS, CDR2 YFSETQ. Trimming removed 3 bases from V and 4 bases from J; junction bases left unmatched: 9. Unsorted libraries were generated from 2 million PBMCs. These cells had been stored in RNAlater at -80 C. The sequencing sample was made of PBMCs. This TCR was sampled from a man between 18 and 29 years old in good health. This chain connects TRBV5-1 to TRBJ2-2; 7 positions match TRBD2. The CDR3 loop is CASSSGRQGITGELFF. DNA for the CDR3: TGCGCCAGCAGCTCCGGGAGGCAGGGTATCACCGGGGAGCTGTTTTTT.